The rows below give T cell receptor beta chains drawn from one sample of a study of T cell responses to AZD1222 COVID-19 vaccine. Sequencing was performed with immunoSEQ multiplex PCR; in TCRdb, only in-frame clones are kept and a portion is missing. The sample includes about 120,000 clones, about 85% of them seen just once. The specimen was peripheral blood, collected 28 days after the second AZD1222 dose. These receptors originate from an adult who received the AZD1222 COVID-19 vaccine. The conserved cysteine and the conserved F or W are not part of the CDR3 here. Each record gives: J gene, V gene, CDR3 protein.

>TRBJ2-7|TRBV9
ASSVGPWELGYEQY
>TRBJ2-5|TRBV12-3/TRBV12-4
ASSLNQETQY
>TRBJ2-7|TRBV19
ASRPLASSYEQY
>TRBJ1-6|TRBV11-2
ASSLVTGDSPLH
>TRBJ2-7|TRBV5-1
ASSLLGAVVLEQY
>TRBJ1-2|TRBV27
ASSPGGKYYGYT
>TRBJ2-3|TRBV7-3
ASSLSSGGATQY
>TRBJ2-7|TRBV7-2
ASSLGLAGPYEQY
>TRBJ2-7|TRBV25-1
ASSEFRGTYEQY
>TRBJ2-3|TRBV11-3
ASSDRSGGTDTQY
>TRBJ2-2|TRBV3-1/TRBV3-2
ASSQEPDRGAANTGELF
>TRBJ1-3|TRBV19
ASTPTQGALGNTIY
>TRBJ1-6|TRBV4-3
ASSQDPTRTGSPLH
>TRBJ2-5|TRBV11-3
ASSLGGAGLLGETQY
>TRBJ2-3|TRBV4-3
ASSPRTSGGVDTQY
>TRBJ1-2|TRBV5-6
ASSLYTGQVSGYT
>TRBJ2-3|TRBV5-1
ASRPLSGGSDTQY
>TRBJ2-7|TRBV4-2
ASSQDQGSYYEQY
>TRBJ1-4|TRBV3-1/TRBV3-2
ASSQTFANEKLF
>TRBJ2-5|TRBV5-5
ASSLGANRGETQY
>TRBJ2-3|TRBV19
ASSIRDPDTQY
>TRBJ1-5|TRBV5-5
ASSLAGGLPSQPQH
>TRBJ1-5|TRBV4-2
ASSGFNQPQH
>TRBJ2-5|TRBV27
ASSFSPPGQGQTQY
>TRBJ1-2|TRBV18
ASSPAEHYNYGYT
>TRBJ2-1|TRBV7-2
ASSGGRGGSYNEQF
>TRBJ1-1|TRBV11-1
ASSLQRTSNTEAF